This T cell receptor (beta chain) was recorded in a study of blood T cell repertoires in COVID-19. Study details: Acute and convalescent COVID-19 samples came from the United States, Italy and Spain. PBMCs, B-cell-depleted T cells, or T cells provided the cDNA or gDNA that made up the material.

V was cut by 6 bases and J by 1 base, with 8 bases left in between. Per the germline V gene, CDR1 is KGHDR and CDR2 is SFDVKD. This CDR3 spans 14 amino acids. TCRdb keeps only in-frame clones here, not all; method: immunoSEQ multiplex PCR. The table records a few hundred thousand clones, roughly nine tenths of them present only once. The cohort comprised adults aged about 18 to 100 years residing in some 24 US areas. Cohorts were based on clinical histories the participants reported. This receptor was identified in a human donor in a cohort exposed to, infected with or recovered from COVID-19 (not recorded which). The donor label of this sample is uncertain. The chain is built from TRBV24-1 and TRBJ2-2; D is possibly TRBD2 (5 bases). Material for sequencing was PBMCs or T cells enriched from blood (not recorded which). The CDR3 bases are TGTGCCACCAGTCCGGACTGGAACACCGGGGAGCTGTTTTTT. Its translation is CATSPDWNTGELFF.